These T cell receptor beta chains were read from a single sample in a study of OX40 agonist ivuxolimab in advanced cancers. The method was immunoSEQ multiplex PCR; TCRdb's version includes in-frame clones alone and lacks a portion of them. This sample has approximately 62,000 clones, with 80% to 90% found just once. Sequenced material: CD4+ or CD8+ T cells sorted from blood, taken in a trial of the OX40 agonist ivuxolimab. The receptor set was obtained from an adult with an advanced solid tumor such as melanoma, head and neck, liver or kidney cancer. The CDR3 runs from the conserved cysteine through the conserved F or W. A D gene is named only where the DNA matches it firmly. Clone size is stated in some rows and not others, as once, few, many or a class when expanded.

CDR3 protein: CASSTTPNTEAFF; CDR3 DNA: TGTGCCAGTAGTACGACACCCAACACTGAAGCTTTCTTT; clone size: -; D gene: -; J gene: TRBJ1-1; CDR3 length: 13; V gene: TRBV19
CDR3 protein: CASSGHQRGSYEQYF; CDR3 DNA: TGTGCCAGCAGTGGACACCAGCGGGGGTCCTACGAGCAGTACTTC; clone size: -; D gene: TRBD2; J gene: TRBJ2-7; CDR3 length: 15; V gene: TRBV28
CDR3 protein: CAISNGDTKDRETQYF; CDR3 DNA: TGTGCCATCAGTAACGGGGACACCAAGGACAGGGAGACCCAGTACTTC; clone size: -; D gene: TRBD1; J gene: TRBJ2-5; CDR3 length: 16; V gene: TRBV10-3
CDR3 protein: CASSLRSSGTYNEQFF; CDR3 DNA: TGTGCCAGCAGCTTGAGGTCTAGCGGGACCTACAATGAGCAGTTCTTC; clone size: -; D gene: TRBD2; J gene: TRBJ2-1; CDR3 length: 16; V gene: TRBV5-4
CDR3 protein: CASSYSRAFLGEQYF; CDR3 DNA: TGTGCCAGCAGTTACTCCCGGGCCTTCTTGGGGGAGCAGTACTTC; clone size: -; D gene: -; J gene: TRBJ2-7; CDR3 length: 15; V gene: TRBV6-5
CDR3 protein: CASSESGGKMNTEAFF; CDR3 DNA: TGCGCCAGCAGTGAGTCCGGCGGGAAGATGAACACTGAAGCTTTCTTT; clone size: -; D gene: -; J gene: TRBJ1-1; CDR3 length: 16; V gene: TRBV10-1
CDR3 protein: CASSLSGDTQYF; CDR3 DNA: TGTGCCAGCAGCTTAAGCGGGGATACGCAGTATTTT; clone size: once; D gene: -; J gene: TRBJ2-3; CDR3 length: 12; V gene: TRBV11-2
CDR3 protein: CASSSLLAGTAYEQYF; CDR3 DNA: TGTGCCAGCAGCTCCTTACTAGCGGGGACCGCCTACGAGCAGTACTTC; clone size: -; D gene: TRBD2; J gene: TRBJ2-7; CDR3 length: 16; V gene: TRBV7-2
CDR3 protein: CASSSTGTSNYGYTF; CDR3 DNA: TGCGCCAGCAGCTCGACAGGGACCTCTAACTATGGCTACACCTTC; clone size: -; D gene: TRBD1; J gene: TRBJ1-2; CDR3 length: 15; V gene: TRBV5-1
CDR3 protein: CASSLSREQYF; CDR3 DNA: TGTGCCAGCAGTTTATCACGCGAGCAGTACTTC; clone size: -; D gene: -; J gene: TRBJ2-7; CDR3 length: 11; V gene: TRBV28
CDR3 protein: CASSVAILSSTDTQYF; CDR3 DNA: TGTGCCAGCAGCGTAGCGATCCTCTCTAGCACAGATACGCAGTATTTT; clone size: -; D gene: -; J gene: TRBJ2-3; CDR3 length: 16; V gene: TRBV9
CDR3 protein: CASSQDRRSSYNEQFF; CDR3 DNA: TGCGCCAGCAGCCAAGATCGAAGGAGCTCCTACAATGAGCAGTTCTTC; clone size: -; D gene: -; J gene: TRBJ2-1; CDR3 length: 16; V gene: TRBV4-3
CDR3 protein: CASGHTDTQYF; CDR3 DNA: TGTGCTAGTGGGCACACAGATACGCAGTATTTT; clone size: -; D gene: -; J gene: TRBJ2-3; CDR3 length: 11; V gene: TRBV12-5
CDR3 protein: CSAGTSHNEQFF; CDR3 DNA: TGCAGCGCCGGGACTAGCCATAATGAGCAGTTCTTC; clone size: -; D gene: TRBD2; J gene: TRBJ2-1; CDR3 length: 12; V gene: TRBV29-1
CDR3 protein: CASSLWGGGGTSQETQYF; CDR3 DNA: TGTGCCAGCAGCTTATGGGGAGGTGGGGGGACTAGCCAAGAGACCCAGTACTTC; clone size: -; D gene: TRBD2; J gene: TRBJ2-5; CDR3 length: 18; V gene: TRBV11-2
CDR3 protein: CASSLLSGTGANVLTF; CDR3 DNA: TGTGCCAGCAGTTTATTAAGTGGGACTGGGGCCAACGTCCTGACTTTC; clone size: -; D gene: -; J gene: TRBJ2-6; CDR3 length: 16; V gene: TRBV28
CDR3 protein: CASSFGGANNEQFF; CDR3 DNA: TGTGCCAGCAGCTTCGGAGGGGCCAACAATGAGCAGTTCTTC; clone size: -; D gene: -; J gene: TRBJ2-1; CDR3 length: 14; V gene: TRBV13
CDR3 protein: CASSYFGASGTEAFF; CDR3 DNA: TGTGCCAGCAGTTACTTCGGGGCCTCGGGCACTGAAGCTTTCTTT; clone size: once; D gene: -; J gene: TRBJ1-1; CDR3 length: 15; V gene: TRBV6-5
CDR3 protein: CATRQGNTEAFF; CDR3 DNA: TGTGCCACCCGACAGGGGAACACTGAAGCTTTCTTT; clone size: few; D gene: TRBD1; J gene: TRBJ1-1; CDR3 length: 12; V gene: TRBV7-9
CDR3 protein: CASSWREDTDTQYF; CDR3 DNA: TGTGCCAGCAGCTGGAGGGAGGACACAGATACGCAGTATTTT; clone size: -; D gene: -; J gene: TRBJ2-3; CDR3 length: 14; V gene: TRBV7-6
CDR3 protein: CASSQPDRGEKLFF; CDR3 DNA: TGCGCCAGCAGCCAACCAGACAGGGGCGAAAAACTGTTTTTT; clone size: -; D gene: TRBD1; J gene: TRBJ1-4; CDR3 length: 14; V gene: TRBV4-3
CDR3 protein: CASRGSGRAEDTQYF; CDR3 DNA: TGTGCCAGCAGGGGTAGCGGGAGGGCCGAAGATACGCAGTATTTT; clone size: -; D gene: TRBD2; J gene: TRBJ2-3; CDR3 length: 15; V gene: TRBV28
CDR3 protein: CASSIETSGIGELFF; CDR3 DNA: TGTGCCAGTAGTATTGAGACTAGCGGGATAGGGGAGCTGTTTTTT; clone size: -; D gene: TRBD2; J gene: TRBJ2-2; CDR3 length: 15; V gene: TRBV19
CDR3 protein: CASSPKWAGHNEQFF; CDR3 DNA: TGCGCCAGCAGCCCTAAGTGGGCGGGCCACAATGAGCAGTTCTTC; clone size: -; D gene: -; J gene: TRBJ2-1; CDR3 length: 15; V gene: TRBV4-1
CDR3 protein: CSVEPGHSLAGYTF; CDR3 DNA: TGCAGCGTTGAACCGGGACACTCCCTCGCGGGCTACACCTTC; clone size: -; D gene: -; J gene: TRBJ1-2; CDR3 length: 14; V gene: TRBV29-1
CDR3 protein: CASLLYFAGANVLTF; CDR3 DNA: TGTGCCAGCCTTCTTTACTTTGCTGGGGCCAACGTCCTGACTTTC; clone size: -; D gene: -; J gene: TRBJ2-6; CDR3 length: 15; V gene: TRBV6-1
CDR3 protein: CASSGGWGTEAFF; CDR3 DNA: TGTGCCAGTAGCGGGGGTTGGGGCACTGAAGCTTTCTTT; clone size: -; D gene: -; J gene: TRBJ1-1; CDR3 length: 13; V gene: TRBV19
CDR3 protein: CASRVTSGRPTDTQYF; CDR3 DNA: TGTGCCAGTAGGGTGACTAGCGGGAGGCCCACAGATACGCAGTATTTT; clone size: -; D gene: TRBD2; J gene: TRBJ2-3; CDR3 length: 16; V gene: TRBV19
CDR3 protein: CASSYSRGRLQAFF; CDR3 DNA: TGTGCCAGCAGTTACTCCAGGGGACGGCTTCAAGCTTTCTTT; clone size: -; D gene: -; J gene: TRBJ1-1; CDR3 length: 14; V gene: TRBV6-5
CDR3 protein: CASSSPSGRRETQYF; CDR3 DNA: TGTGCCAGCTCCTCGCCTAGCGGGAGACGAGAGACCCAGTACTTC; clone size: -; D gene: TRBD2; J gene: TRBJ2-5; CDR3 length: 15; V gene: TRBV18
CDR3 protein: CASSLGQNEQFF; CDR3 DNA: TGTGCCAGCAGCCTCGGACAAAATGAGCAGTTCTTC; clone size: -; D gene: -; J gene: TRBJ2-1; CDR3 length: 12; V gene: TRBV5-6
CDR3 protein: CASSWAETQYF; CDR3 DNA: TGTGCCAGCAGCTGGGCAGAGACCCAGTACTTC; clone size: -; D gene: -; J gene: TRBJ2-5; CDR3 length: 11; V gene: TRBV7-9
CDR3 protein: CAIMAVTSGYNEQFF; CDR3 DNA: TGTGCCATCATGGCAGTTACTAGCGGGTACAATGAGCAGTTCTTC; clone size: -; D gene: TRBD2; J gene: TRBJ2-1; CDR3 length: 15; V gene: TRBV10-3
CDR3 protein: CASNQQKETQYF; CDR3 DNA: TGCGCCAGCAACCAGCAGAAGGAGACCCAGTACTTC; clone size: -; D gene: -; J gene: TRBJ2-5; CDR3 length: 12; V gene: TRBV23-1
CDR3 protein: CASRLAEGSYEQYF; CDR3 DNA: TGTGCCAGTAGGCTAGCGGAGGGCTCCTACGAGCAGTACTTC; clone size: -; D gene: TRBD2; J gene: TRBJ2-7; CDR3 length: 14; V gene: TRBV19
CDR3 protein: CASSLLAGETQYF; CDR3 DNA: TGTGCCAGCAGCCTCCTAGCAGGGGAGACCCAGTACTTC; clone size: -; D gene: -; J gene: TRBJ2-5; CDR3 length: 13; V gene: TRBV7-2
CDR3 protein: CASSLGQGTEAFF; CDR3 DNA: TGTGCCAGTAGTCTCGGACAGGGCACTGAAGCTTTCTTT; clone size: -; D gene: TRBD1; J gene: TRBJ1-1; CDR3 length: 13; V gene: TRBV19
CDR3 protein: CASSDSPKRAIYF; CDR3 DNA: TGTGCCAGCAGTGATTCACCCAAACGGGCCATATATTTT; clone size: -; D gene: -; J gene: TRBJ1-3; CDR3 length: 13; V gene: TRBV2
CDR3 protein: CASSPNTEAFF; CDR3 DNA: TGTGCCAGCTCACCAAACACTGAAGCTTTCTTT; clone size: few; D gene: -; J gene: TRBJ1-1; CDR3 length: 11; V gene: TRBV18
CDR3 protein: CASGEGLAGVGQYF; CDR3 DNA: TGTGCCAGCGGGGAAGGGCTAGCGGGAGTTGGGCAGTACTTC; clone size: -; D gene: TRBD2; J gene: TRBJ2-7; CDR3 length: 14; V gene: TRBV2
CDR3 protein: CASSPKRGQFHTEAFF; CDR3 DNA: TGTGCCAGCAGCCCCAAAAGGGGACAGTTCCACACTGAAGCTTTCTTT; clone size: -; D gene: TRBD1; J gene: TRBJ1-1; CDR3 length: 16; V gene: TRBV7-8